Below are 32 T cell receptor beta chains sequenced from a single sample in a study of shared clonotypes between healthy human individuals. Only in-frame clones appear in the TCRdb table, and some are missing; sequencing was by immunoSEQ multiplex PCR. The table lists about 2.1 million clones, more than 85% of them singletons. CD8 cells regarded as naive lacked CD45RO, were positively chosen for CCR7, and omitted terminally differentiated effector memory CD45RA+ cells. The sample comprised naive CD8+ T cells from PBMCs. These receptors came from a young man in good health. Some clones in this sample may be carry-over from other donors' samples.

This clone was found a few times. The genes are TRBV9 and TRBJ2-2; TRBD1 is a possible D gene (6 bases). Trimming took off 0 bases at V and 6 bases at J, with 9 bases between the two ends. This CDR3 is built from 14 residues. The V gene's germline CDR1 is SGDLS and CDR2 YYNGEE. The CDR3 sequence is CASSVGGQPGELFF. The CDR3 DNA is TGTGCCAGCAGCGTAGGGGGACAACCCGGGGAGCTGTTTTTT.

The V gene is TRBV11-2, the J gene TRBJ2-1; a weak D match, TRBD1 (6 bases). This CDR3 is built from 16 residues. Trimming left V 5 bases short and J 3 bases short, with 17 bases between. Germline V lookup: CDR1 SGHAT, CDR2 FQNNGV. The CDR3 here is CASSTQGQGLYNEQFF. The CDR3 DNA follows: TGTGCCAGCAGCACCCAGGGGCAGGGGCTCTACAATGAGCAGTTCTTC.

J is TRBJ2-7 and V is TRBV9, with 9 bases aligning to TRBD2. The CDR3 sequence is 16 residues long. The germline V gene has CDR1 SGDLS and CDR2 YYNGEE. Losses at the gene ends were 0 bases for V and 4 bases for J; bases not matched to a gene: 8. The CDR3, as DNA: TGTGCCAGCAGCGTAGCCCCCTTTAGCGGGAGTTACGAGCAGTACTTC. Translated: CASSVAPFSGSYEQYF.

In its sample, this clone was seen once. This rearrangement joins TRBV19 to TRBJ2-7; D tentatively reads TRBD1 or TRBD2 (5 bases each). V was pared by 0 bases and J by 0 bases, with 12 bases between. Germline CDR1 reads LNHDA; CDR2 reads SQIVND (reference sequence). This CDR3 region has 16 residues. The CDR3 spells CASSIDLRDGSYEQYF. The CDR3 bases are TGTGCCAGTAGTATAGATCTACGGGACGGCTCCTACGAGCAGTACTTC.

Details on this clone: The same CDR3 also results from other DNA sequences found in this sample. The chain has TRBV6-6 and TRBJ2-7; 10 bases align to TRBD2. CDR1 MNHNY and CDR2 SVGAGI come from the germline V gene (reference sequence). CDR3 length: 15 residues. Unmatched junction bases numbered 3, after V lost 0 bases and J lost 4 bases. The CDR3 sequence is CASSYSPSGSYEQYF. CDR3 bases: TGTGCCAGCAGTTACTCGCCTAGCGGGAGTTACGAGCAGTACTTC.

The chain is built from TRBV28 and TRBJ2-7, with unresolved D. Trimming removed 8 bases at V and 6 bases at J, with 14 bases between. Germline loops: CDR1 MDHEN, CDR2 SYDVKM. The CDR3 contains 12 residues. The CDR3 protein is CASSGPPSEQYF. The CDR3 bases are TGTGCCAGCTCGGGCCCGCCGTCCGAGCAGTACTTC.

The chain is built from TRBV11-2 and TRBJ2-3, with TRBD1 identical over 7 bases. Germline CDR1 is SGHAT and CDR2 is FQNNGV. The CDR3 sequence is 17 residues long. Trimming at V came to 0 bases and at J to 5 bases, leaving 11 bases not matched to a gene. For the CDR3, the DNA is TGTGCCAGCAGCTTAGAGGGCAGGGGGACAGTGGGAGATACGCAGTATTTT. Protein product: CASSLEGRGTVGDTQYF.

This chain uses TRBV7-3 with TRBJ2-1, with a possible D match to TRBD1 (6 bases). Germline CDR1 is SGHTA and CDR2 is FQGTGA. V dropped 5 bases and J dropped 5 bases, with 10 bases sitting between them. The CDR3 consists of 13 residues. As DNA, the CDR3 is TGTGCCAGCAGCCCGACAGGAAACAATGAGCAGTTCTTC. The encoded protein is CASSPTGNNEQFF.

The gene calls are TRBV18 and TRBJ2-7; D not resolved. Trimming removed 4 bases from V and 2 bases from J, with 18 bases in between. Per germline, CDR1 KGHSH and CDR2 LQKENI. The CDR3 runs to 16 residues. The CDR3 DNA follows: TGTGCCAGCTCACGGGGTGTACGGGTAACCGCCTACGAGCAGTACTTC. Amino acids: CASSRGVRVTAYEQYF.

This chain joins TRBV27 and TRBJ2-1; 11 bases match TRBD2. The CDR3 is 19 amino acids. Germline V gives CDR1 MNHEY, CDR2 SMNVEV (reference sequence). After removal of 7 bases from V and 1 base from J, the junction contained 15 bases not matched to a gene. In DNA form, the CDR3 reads TGTGCCAGCACGACGGCGTTAGCGGGAGGGCCTATTTCCTACAATGAGCAGTTCTTC. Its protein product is CASTTALAGGPISYNEQFF.

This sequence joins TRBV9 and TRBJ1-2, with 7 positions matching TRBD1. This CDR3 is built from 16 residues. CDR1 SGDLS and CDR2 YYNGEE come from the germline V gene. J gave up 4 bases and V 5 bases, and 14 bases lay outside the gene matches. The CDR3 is CASRDDTGAQGYGYTF. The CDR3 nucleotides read TGTGCCAGCAGGGACGACACAGGGGCTCAGGGCTATGGCTACACCTTC.

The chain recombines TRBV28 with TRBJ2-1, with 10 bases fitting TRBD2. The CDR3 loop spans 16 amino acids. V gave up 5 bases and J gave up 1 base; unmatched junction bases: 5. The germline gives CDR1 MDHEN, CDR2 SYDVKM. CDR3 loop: CASSAISGGSYNEQFF. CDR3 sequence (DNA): TGTGCCAGCAGTGCGATTAGCGGGGGGTCCTACAATGAGCAGTTCTTC.

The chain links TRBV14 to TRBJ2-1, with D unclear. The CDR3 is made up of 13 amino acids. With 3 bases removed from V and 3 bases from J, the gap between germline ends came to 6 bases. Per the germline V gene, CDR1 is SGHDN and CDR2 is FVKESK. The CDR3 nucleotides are TGTGCCAGCAGCCAGAGCAACTACAATGAGCAGTTCTTC. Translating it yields CASSQSNYNEQFF.

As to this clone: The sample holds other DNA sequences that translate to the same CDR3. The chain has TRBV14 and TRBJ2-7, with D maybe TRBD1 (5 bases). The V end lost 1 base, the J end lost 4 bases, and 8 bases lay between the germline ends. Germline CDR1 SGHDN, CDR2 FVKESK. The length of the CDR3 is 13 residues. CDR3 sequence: CASSQVDSYEQYF. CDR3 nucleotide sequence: TGTGCCAGCAGCCAAGTCGACAGTTACGAGCAGTACTTC.

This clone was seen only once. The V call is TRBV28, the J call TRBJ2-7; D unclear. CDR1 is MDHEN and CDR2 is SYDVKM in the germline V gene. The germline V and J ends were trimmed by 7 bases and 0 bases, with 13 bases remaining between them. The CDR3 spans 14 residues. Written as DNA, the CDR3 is TGTGCCAGCAACATTGGCCTAAACTCCTACGAGCAGTACTTC. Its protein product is CASNIGLNSYEQYF.

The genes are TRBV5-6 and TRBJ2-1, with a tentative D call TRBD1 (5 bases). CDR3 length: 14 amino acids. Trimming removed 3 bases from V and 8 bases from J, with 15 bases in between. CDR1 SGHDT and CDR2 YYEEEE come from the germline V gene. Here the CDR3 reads CASSSGVGVDEQFF. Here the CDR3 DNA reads TGTGCCAGCAGCTCGGGCGTAGGGGTGGATGAGCAGTTCTTC.

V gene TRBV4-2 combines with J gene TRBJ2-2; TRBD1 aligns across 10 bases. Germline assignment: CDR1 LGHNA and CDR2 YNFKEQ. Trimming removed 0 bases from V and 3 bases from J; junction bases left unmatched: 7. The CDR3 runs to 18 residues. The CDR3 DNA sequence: TGTGCCAGCAGCCAAGATCTGGCCGGGACAGGGGACACCGGGGAGCTGTTTTTT. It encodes CASSQDLAGTGDTGELFF.

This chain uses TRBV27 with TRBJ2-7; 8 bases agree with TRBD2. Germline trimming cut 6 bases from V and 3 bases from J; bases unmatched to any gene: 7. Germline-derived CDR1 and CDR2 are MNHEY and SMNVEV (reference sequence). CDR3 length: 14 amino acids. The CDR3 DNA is TGTGCCAGCAGCAAGCAACTAGCGGACTACGAGCAGTACTTC. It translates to CASSKQLADYEQYF.

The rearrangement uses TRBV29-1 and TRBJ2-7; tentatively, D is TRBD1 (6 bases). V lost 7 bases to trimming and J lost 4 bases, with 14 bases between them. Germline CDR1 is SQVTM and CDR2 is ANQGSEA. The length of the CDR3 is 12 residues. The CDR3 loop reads CSAKDSLYEQYF. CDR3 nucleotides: TGCAGCGCTAAGGACAGTCTGTACGAGCAGTACTTC.

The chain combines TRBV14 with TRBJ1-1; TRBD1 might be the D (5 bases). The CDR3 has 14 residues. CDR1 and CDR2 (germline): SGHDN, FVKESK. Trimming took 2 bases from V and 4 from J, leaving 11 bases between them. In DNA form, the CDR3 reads TGTGCCAGCAGCCAACAGGGTGGAAGCACTGAAGCTTTCTTT. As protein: CASSQQGGSTEAFF.

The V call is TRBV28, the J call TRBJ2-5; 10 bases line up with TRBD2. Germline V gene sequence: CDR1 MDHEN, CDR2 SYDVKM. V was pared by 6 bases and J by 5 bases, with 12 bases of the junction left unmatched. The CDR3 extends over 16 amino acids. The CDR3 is CASSSSAGGPRETQYF. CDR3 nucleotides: TGTGCCAGCAGCAGCTCAGCGGGAGGGCCGAGGGAGACCCAGTACTTC.

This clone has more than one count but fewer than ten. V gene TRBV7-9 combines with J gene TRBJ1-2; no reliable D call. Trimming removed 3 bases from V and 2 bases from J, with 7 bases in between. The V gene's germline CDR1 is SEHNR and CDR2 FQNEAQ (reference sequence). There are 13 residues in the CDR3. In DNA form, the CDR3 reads TGTGCCAGCAGCTTTTCGGCAAACTATGGCTACACCTTC. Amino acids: CASSFSANYGYTF.

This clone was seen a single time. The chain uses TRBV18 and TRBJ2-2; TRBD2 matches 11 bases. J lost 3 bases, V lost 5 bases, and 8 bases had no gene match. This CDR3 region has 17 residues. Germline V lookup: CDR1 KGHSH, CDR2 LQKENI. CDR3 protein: CASSADSGRADTGELFF. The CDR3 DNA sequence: TGTGCCAGCTCAGCCGATAGCGGGAGGGCCGACACCGGGGAGCTGTTTTTT.

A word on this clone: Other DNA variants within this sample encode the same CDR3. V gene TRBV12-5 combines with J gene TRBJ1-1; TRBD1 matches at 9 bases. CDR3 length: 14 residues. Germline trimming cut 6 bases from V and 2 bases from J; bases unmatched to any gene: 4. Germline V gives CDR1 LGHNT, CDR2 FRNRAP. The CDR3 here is CASGLGQGNTEAFF. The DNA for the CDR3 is TGTGCTAGTGGCCTGGGACAGGGAAACACTGAAGCTTTCTTT. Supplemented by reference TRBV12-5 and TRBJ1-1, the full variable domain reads DARVTQTPRHKVTEMGQEVTMRCQPILGHNTVFWYRQTMMQGLELLAYFRNRAPLDDSGMPKDRFSAEMPDATLATLKIQPSEPRDSAVYFCASGLGQGNTEAFFGQGTRLTVV.

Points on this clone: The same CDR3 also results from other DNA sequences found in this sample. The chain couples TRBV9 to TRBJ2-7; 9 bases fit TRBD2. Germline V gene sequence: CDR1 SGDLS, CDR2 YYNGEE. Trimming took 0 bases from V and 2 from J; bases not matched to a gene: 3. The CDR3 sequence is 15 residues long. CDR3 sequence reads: CASSVVAGGAYEQYF. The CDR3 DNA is TGTGCCAGCAGCGTAGTCGCGGGAGGGGCCTACGAGCAGTACTTC.

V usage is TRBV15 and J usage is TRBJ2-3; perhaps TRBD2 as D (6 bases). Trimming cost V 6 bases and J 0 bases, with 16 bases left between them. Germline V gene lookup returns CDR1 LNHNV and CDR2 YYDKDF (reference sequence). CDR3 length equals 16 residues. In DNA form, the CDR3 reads TGTGCCACCAGAAATTGGCGGCGGGATAGCACAGATACGCAGTATTTT. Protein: CATRNWRRDSTDTQYF.

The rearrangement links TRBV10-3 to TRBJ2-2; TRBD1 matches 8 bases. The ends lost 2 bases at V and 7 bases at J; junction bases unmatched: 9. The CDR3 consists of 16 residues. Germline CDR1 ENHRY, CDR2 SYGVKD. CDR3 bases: TGTGCCATCAGTGAGCCGGGGCAGGGGGCGATCGGGGAGCTGTTTTTT. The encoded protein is CAISEPGQGAIGELFF.

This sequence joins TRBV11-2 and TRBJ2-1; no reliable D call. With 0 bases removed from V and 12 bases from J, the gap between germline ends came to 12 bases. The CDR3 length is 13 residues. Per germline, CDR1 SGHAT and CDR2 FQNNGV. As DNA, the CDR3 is TGTGCCAGCAGCTTAGATCTTACCCTAGGGCAGTTCTTC. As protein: CASSLDLTLGQFF.

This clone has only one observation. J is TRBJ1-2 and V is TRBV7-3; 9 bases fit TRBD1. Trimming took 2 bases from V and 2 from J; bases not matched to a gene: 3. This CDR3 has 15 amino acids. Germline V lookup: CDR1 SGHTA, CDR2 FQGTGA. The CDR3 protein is CASSLSGTGNYGYTF. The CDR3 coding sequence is TGTGCCAGCAGCTTATCCGGGACAGGGAACTATGGCTACACCTTC.

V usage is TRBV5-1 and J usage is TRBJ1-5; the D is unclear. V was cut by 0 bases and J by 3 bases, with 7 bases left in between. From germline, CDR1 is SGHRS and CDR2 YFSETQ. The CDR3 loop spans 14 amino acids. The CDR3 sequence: CASSLGGYNQPQHF. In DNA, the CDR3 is TGCGCCAGCAGCTTGGGAGGGTACAATCAGCCCCAGCATTTT.

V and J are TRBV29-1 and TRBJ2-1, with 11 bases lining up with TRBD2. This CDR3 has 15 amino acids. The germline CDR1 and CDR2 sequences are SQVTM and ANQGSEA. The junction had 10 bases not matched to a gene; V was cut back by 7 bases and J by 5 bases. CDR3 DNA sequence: TGCAGCGGCGAGCGGACTAGCGGGTGGGACAATGAGCAGTTCTTC. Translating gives CSGERTSGWDNEQFF.

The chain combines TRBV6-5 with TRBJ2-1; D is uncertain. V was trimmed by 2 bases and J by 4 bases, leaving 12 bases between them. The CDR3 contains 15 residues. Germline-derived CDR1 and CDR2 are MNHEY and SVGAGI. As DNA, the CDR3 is TGTGCCAGCAGTTACGGCCGGGTGAATTACAATGAGCAGTTCTTC. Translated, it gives CASSYGRVNYNEQFF.